Given below is one T cell receptor (beta chain) in context. Trimming took 4 bases from V and 2 from J; bases not matched to a gene: 5. Germline loops: CDR1 MNHEY, CDR2 SMNVEV (reference sequence). This CDR3 is built from 15 residues. This record comes from a study of blood T cell repertoires in COVID-19. In the study overall: Samples taken during acute and convalescent COVID-19 were collected in the United States, Italy and Spain.

TCRdb keeps only in-frame clones here, not all; method: immunoSEQ multiplex PCR. Of about 28,000 clones listed, around 88% are singletons. This TCR was recovered from a human donor in a cohort sampled during active COVID-19. Sequences were obtained from peripheral blood. The J gene is TRBJ2-7, the V gene TRBV27; 10 bases map to TRBD1. This chain's CDR3 is CASSYRDRGPYEQYF. The CDR3 DNA reads TGTGCCAGCAGTTACAGGGACAGGGGCCCCTACGAGCAGTACTTC.